The clone carrying this TCR beta chain showed up just a few times. Its specificity is unknown. Through a sample-barcoded 5' primer and a J-beta primer mix, a second PCR was run for about 6 to 11 cycles. All cDNA molecules were each tagged by a template-switch adaptor with 12 random nucleotides. Sequencing yielded, for each sample, at least 2.5 million paired-end reads carrying CDR3. Using its own MiXCR run on the 5' RACE reads, TCRdb lists one record per CDR3 protein. The table lists some 1,800,000 distinct CDR3 sequences, 39% of them singletons. These data are taken from a study of blood T cells in healthy people across ages. V lost 1 base to trimming and J lost 8 bases, with 14 bases between them. CDR3 length: 15 residues. In germline, CDR1 is LNHNV, CDR2 YYDKDF (reference sequence). General study findings and limits: Estimated diversity across one million T cells was deemed an underestimate. Naive T cell percentage strongly correlated with TCR beta diversity.

The material sequenced was blood. J is TRBJ1-4 and V is TRBV15, with no clear D. The origin of this receptor is a human donor in good health. This CDR3 reads CATSRVGTPGEKLFF. DNA of the CDR3: TGTGCCACCAGCAGAGTAGGTACCCCCGGGGAAAAACTGTTTTTT.